The present T cell receptor (beta chain) was sequenced within a study of T cell repertoires in cytomegalovirus infection. Study context: The public TCR beta signatures pointed to both CMV infection and matching HLA type. Regarding the study as a whole: Within the response measured ex vivo, HLA-C-restricted CMV-specific TCR beta clonotypes were dominant. Individuals carrying CMV plus the relevant HLA were identified by cumulative frequency of public TCR beta families.

One entry per CDR3 protein results from TCRdb running MiXCR on the reads. The table includes approximately 200,000 distinct CDR3 sequences, approximately 22% detected once. This clonotype was seen ten or more times. Its antigen remains unknown. This sequence was found in a human donor in good health (CMV status not recorded). Some clones in this sample may be carry-over from other donors' samples. Sequenced sample: CD8+ T cells from PBMCs.

DNA for the CDR3: TGTGCCAGCAGCGGGGGGCCTTACACCGGGGAGCTGTTTTTT. The encoded protein is CASSGGPYTGELFF. This chain connects TRBV7-6 to TRBJ2-2, with D tentatively TRBD1 or TRBD2 (6 bases each). With 5 bases removed from V and 3 bases from J, the gap between germline ends came to 10 bases. This CDR3 has 14 residues. Germline CDR1 is SGHVS and CDR2 is FNYEAQ.